This TCR beta chain emerged from a study of T cell responses to AZD1222 COVID-19 vaccine. General observations from the study: Regions 160-218 and 743-854 held dominance among vaccine-associated CD4 TCRs, which spanned spike. Most donors were white British and more were female, and clonal diversity was possibly underestimated.

Assay used: immunoSEQ multiplex PCR; TCRdb lists only in-frame clones, some missing. The data contain some 110,000 clones, about 92% of them singletons. This clone showed up just a few times. Its specificity is not known. The CDR3 sequence is 16 residues long. After removal of 2 bases from V and 5 bases from J, the junction contained 10 bases not matched to a gene. CDR1 is MDHEN, CDR2 SYDVKM, per germline. Source: peripheral blood, taken on day 0 of AZD1222 vaccination. The chain carries TRBV28 and TRBJ2-5; 8 nucleotides match TRBD2. The receptor's source is an adult in good health. The CDR3 nucleotides are TGTGCCAGCAGTTTAGGTAGCGGGAAGACATGGGAGACCCAGTACTTC. It is translated as CASSLGSGKTWETQYF.